These T cell receptor beta chains were read from a single sample in a study of radiotherapy plus CTLA-4 blockade in lung cancer. Clones were read by immunoSEQ multiplex PCR, and TCRdb kept only the in-frame ones, dropping some. The sample shows roughly 88,000 clones, 83% of them seen only once. The input for sequencing was peripheral blood, taken from a patient treated with radiotherapy plus ipilimumab. Receptors originate from a human donor with non-small cell lung cancer who had stable disease on radiotherapy plus ipilimumab. The CDR3 runs from the conserved cysteine through the conserved F or W. A D gene is named only where the DNA matches it firmly. A clone size is listed for some rows: how often the clone was seen (once, few, many), or a class if it is expanded.

clone size: .; V gene: TRBV5-6; D gene: TRBD1; J gene: TRBJ2-1; CDR3 DNA: TGTGCCAGCAGCTCGAACGATGCCGGACAGGGAACCTACAATGAGCAGTTCTTC; CDR3 protein: CASSSNDAGQGTYNEQFF
clone size: .; V gene: TRBV27; D gene: .; J gene: TRBJ1-2; CDR3 DNA: TGTGCCAGCAGTTTAAGGGAGGGCTATGGCTACACCTTC; CDR3 protein: CASSLREGYGYTF
clone size: .; V gene: TRBV4-2; D gene: .; J gene: TRBJ2-1; CDR3 DNA: TGTGCCAGCAGCCAAGATGGGGGTACAGGACTGGACAATGAGCAGTTCTTC; CDR3 protein: CASSQDGGTGLDNEQFF
clone size: .; V gene: TRBV5-4; D gene: .; J gene: TRBJ2-5; CDR3 DNA: TGTGCCAGCAGCTTTTGGGGACCGGCGGAGACCCAGTACTTC; CDR3 protein: CASSFWGPAETQYF
clone size: once; V gene: TRBV7-6; D gene: .; J gene: TRBJ2-4; CDR3 DNA: TGTGCCAGCAGCCGCACCGGGTCAAACATTCAGTACTTC; CDR3 protein: CASSRTGSNIQYF
clone size: .; V gene: TRBV14; D gene: .; J gene: TRBJ1-6; CDR3 DNA: TGTGCCAGCAGCCAAGTCGGGGTGTTAAATAATTCACCCCTCCACTTT; CDR3 protein: CASSQVGVLNNSPLHF
clone size: once; V gene: TRBV12-5; D gene: .; J gene: TRBJ2-3; CDR3 DNA: TGTGCTAGTAGCGTCAGACAGTATTTT; CDR3 protein: CASSVRQYF
clone size: .; V gene: TRBV5-4; D gene: .; J gene: TRBJ1-2; CDR3 DNA: TGTGCCAGCAGCTTGATAGGGGCTTACTATGGCTACACCTTC; CDR3 protein: CASSLIGAYYGYTF
clone size: .; V gene: TRBV11-2; D gene: TRBD2; J gene: TRBJ2-1; CDR3 DNA: TGTGCCAGCAGCTTAGGGGAGGGAGGATTCTTC; CDR3 protein: CASSLGEGGFF
clone size: .; V gene: TRBV2; D gene: .; J gene: TRBJ2-3; CDR3 DNA: TGTGCCAGCGGGGGTTATACGCAGTATTTT; CDR3 protein: CASGGYTQYF
clone size: .; V gene: TRBV27; D gene: .; J gene: TRBJ2-5; CDR3 DNA: TGTGCCAGCAGCTTATCACGCCTACCCGCTCAAGAGACCCAGTACTTC; CDR3 protein: CASSLSRLPAQETQYF
clone size: .; V gene: TRBV6-6; D gene: .; J gene: TRBJ1-1; CDR3 DNA: TGTGCCATTCAGGAATCGTACGGGTCCTACACTGAAGCTTTCTTT; CDR3 protein: CAIQESYGSYTEAFF
clone size: .; V gene: TRBV18; D gene: TRBD1; J gene: TRBJ2-5; CDR3 DNA: TGTGCCAGCTCACCAGGAACAGGGGGAGCGGAGACCCAGTACTTC; CDR3 protein: CASSPGTGGAETQYF
clone size: .; V gene: TRBV28; D gene: .; J gene: TRBJ2-2; CDR3 DNA: TGTGCCAGCAGTTTATCGGGTTCAGGTACCGGGGAGCTGTTTTTT; CDR3 protein: CASSLSGSGTGELFF
clone size: .; V gene: TRBV11-2; D gene: .; J gene: TRBJ2-5; CDR3 DNA: TGTGCCAGCAGTTCGTCAGGGGGGTTCCAAGAGACCCAGTACTTC; CDR3 protein: CASSSSGGFQETQYF
clone size: .; V gene: TRBV6-6; D gene: .; J gene: TRBJ2-7; CDR3 DNA: TGTGCCAGCAGTTCCGCCTACGAGCAGTACTTC; CDR3 protein: CASSSAYEQYF
clone size: .; V gene: TRBV7-9; D gene: .; J gene: TRBJ1-2; CDR3 DNA: TGTGCCAGCAGCCTAGGGATATCGGGCTACACCTTC; CDR3 protein: CASSLGISGYTF
clone size: .; V gene: TRBV13; D gene: TRBD1; J gene: TRBJ2-1; CDR3 DNA: TGTGCCAGCAGCTTGACAGGGAGCTCCTACAATGAGCAGTTCTTC; CDR3 protein: CASSLTGSSYNEQFF
clone size: .; V gene: TRBV18; D gene: TRBD2; J gene: TRBJ2-3; CDR3 DNA: TGTGCCAGCTCACCCTATAGCGGGGGGTCAATCACAGATACGCAGTATTTT; CDR3 protein: CASSPYSGGSITDTQYF
clone size: .; V gene: TRBV28; D gene: .; J gene: TRBJ2-5; CDR3 DNA: TGTGCCAGCAGTCCTATTATCGGCAGGGGCCAAGAGACCCAGTACTTC; CDR3 protein: CASSPIIGRGQETQYF
clone size: .; V gene: TRBV5-5; D gene: .; J gene: TRBJ2-2; CDR3 DNA: TGTGCCAGCAGCTTGATCTCCGGGGGCATCGGGGAGCTGTTTTTT; CDR3 protein: CASSLISGGIGELFF
clone size: once; V gene: TRBV2; D gene: .; J gene: TRBJ1-2; CDR3 DNA: TGTGCCAGCAGCGCTGATCAGGGAGCTAACTATGGCTACACCTTC; CDR3 protein: CASSADQGANYGYTF
clone size: .; V gene: TRBV30; D gene: TRBD2; J gene: TRBJ2-7; CDR3 DNA: TGTGCCTGGAGTCAACTAGCGGGAGCGGGCGAGCAGTACTTC; CDR3 protein: CAWSQLAGAGEQYF
clone size: once; V gene: TRBV7-2; D gene: TRBD1; J gene: TRBJ1-5; CDR3 DNA: TGTGCCAGCAGCTTTGGACAGGGGTTTCAGCCCCAGCATTTT; CDR3 protein: CASSFGQGFQPQHF
clone size: .; V gene: TRBV5-1; D gene: TRBD2; J gene: TRBJ2-5; CDR3 DNA: TGCGCCAGCAGCCCCGGGACTAGCGGATTCCAAGAGACCCAGTACTTC; CDR3 protein: CASSPGTSGFQETQYF
clone size: .; V gene: TRBV9; D gene: TRBD1; J gene: TRBJ1-6; CDR3 DNA: TGTGCCAGCAGCGTAACCCCTTCCGGGACAGTCAATTCACCCCTCCACTTT; CDR3 protein: CASSVTPSGTVNSPLHF
clone size: .; V gene: TRBV2; D gene: .; J gene: TRBJ1-4; CDR3 DNA: TGTGCCAGCAGTGAAGTCGGGACTAATGAAAAACTGTTTTTT; CDR3 protein: CASSEVGTNEKLFF
clone size: .; V gene: TRBV2; D gene: TRBD1; J gene: TRBJ2-7; CDR3 DNA: TGTGCCAGCAGTCCCCGGGACAGGGGCCACGAGCAGTACTTC; CDR3 protein: CASSPRDRGHEQYF
clone size: .; V gene: TRBV27; D gene: TRBD1; J gene: TRBJ1-5; CDR3 DNA: TGTGCCAGCAGTCACACAGGGGTTCAGCCCCAGCATTTT; CDR3 protein: CASSHTGVQPQHF
clone size: few; V gene: TRBV5-1; D gene: TRBD2; J gene: TRBJ2-1; CDR3 DNA: TGCGCCAGCAGCCTGCGGGGGGTAGGTAATGAGCAGTTCTTC; CDR3 protein: CASSLRGVGNEQFF
clone size: .; V gene: TRBV2; D gene: .; J gene: TRBJ1-2; CDR3 DNA: TGTGCCAGCAGTGATAAGGGGAGTGGCTACACCTTC; CDR3 protein: CASSDKGSGYTF
clone size: .; V gene: TRBV9; D gene: TRBD2; J gene: TRBJ2-1; CDR3 DNA: TGTGCCAGCAGCGCCGAAATAGGACTAGCCAGCTCCTACAATGAGCAGTTCTTC; CDR3 protein: CASSAEIGLASSYNEQFF
clone size: .; V gene: TRBV6-1; D gene: .; J gene: TRBJ1-4; CDR3 DNA: TGTGCCAGTAAAGGGGGAGGAACAGGAAATGAAAAACTGTTTTTT; CDR3 protein: CASKGGGTGNEKLFF
clone size: .; V gene: TRBV11-1; D gene: .; J gene: TRBJ2-1; CDR3 DNA: TGTGCCAGCAGCTTATTGGGATACAATGAGCAGTTCTTC; CDR3 protein: CASSLLGYNEQFF
clone size: .; V gene: TRBV5-6; D gene: .; J gene: TRBJ2-2; CDR3 DNA: TGTGCCAGCAGCTTGCAGGTCGGGGAGCTGTTTTTT; CDR3 protein: CASSLQVGELFF
clone size: .; V gene: TRBV6-5; D gene: TRBD2; J gene: TRBJ2-5; CDR3 DNA: TGTGCCAGCAGTTACTCGGGGACTAGCCGAGAGACCCAGTACTTC; CDR3 protein: CASSYSGTSRETQYF
clone size: .; V gene: TRBV28; D gene: TRBD1; J gene: TRBJ1-4; CDR3 DNA: TGTGCCAGCAGTCCGGGGACAGGGGGCCTTAATGAAAAACTGTTTTTT; CDR3 protein: CASSPGTGGLNEKLFF
clone size: .; V gene: TRBV2; D gene: .; J gene: TRBJ2-5; CDR3 DNA: TGTGCCAGCAGTGGGGCTGGAGAGGGGTGGTACCAAGAGACCCAGTACTTC; CDR3 protein: CASSGAGEGWYQETQYF
clone size: .; V gene: TRBV7-2; D gene: .; J gene: TRBJ1-2; CDR3 DNA: TGTGCCAGCAGCGATGTCCCCCTGCTCACTAACTATGGCTACACCTTC; CDR3 protein: CASSDVPLLTNYGYTF
clone size: .; V gene: TRBV11-2; D gene: .; J gene: TRBJ2-7; CDR3 DNA: TGTGCCAGCAGCTCGAGGGAACTTCGCACGGGGCAGTACTTC; CDR3 protein: CASSSRELRTGQYF
clone size: .; V gene: TRBV7-9; D gene: .; J gene: TRBJ2-1; CDR3 DNA: TGTGCCAGCAGCCCCCAACCCCAGGGGTCCTCCTACAATGAGCAGTTCTTC; CDR3 protein: CASSPQPQGSSYNEQFF
clone size: .; V gene: TRBV11-2; D gene: .; J gene: TRBJ1-4; CDR3 DNA: TGTGCCAGCAGCTTAGCGGTTTCAGCAGGGCCCCTCGCTAATGAAAAACTGTTTTTT; CDR3 protein: CASSLAVSAGPLANEKLFF
clone size: .; V gene: TRBV2; D gene: .; J gene: TRBJ2-5; CDR3 DNA: TGTGCCAGCAGTGACGGGGGAACAGAGACCCAGTACTTC; CDR3 protein: CASSDGGTETQYF
clone size: .; V gene: TRBV30; D gene: TRBD1; J gene: TRBJ1-5; CDR3 DNA: TGTGCCTGGAGTCTCCCTGGGACAGGGTTTTATCAGCCCCAGCATTTT; CDR3 protein: CAWSLPGTGFYQPQHF
clone size: .; V gene: TRBV6-5; D gene: TRBD2; J gene: TRBJ2-7; CDR3 DNA: TGTGCCAGCACGACTAGCGGGCCTTCCTACGAGCAGTACTTC; CDR3 protein: CASTTSGPSYEQYF